Listed below are T cell receptor beta chains from one sample, sequenced in a study of CD8+ T cells in alopecia areata. Assay: immunoSEQ multiplex PCR; the TCRdb copy retains only in-frame clones and omits some. The sample has around 290,000 clones; over 45% are singletons. The sample consisted of CD4+ T cells sorted from blood, taken at week 24, from a patient treated with tofacitinib. Receptor source: a human donor with alopecia areata. Both conserved end residues are part of each CDR3. Each record gives: J gene, V gene, D gene, clone size, CDR3 length, CDR3 DNA, CDR3 protein. The D gene is left open where the match is weak. A row's size may be missing; if present it is once, few, many or a size class.

j_call: TRBJ1-1; v_call: TRBV5-1; d_call: NA; clone_size: NA; cdr3_length: 14; cdr3_nt: TGCGCCAGCAACCCGACAGGAGGTAGCACTGAAGCTTTCTTT; cdr3_aa: CASNPTGGSTEAFF
j_call: TRBJ2-2; v_call: TRBV5-1; d_call: NA; clone_size: NA; cdr3_length: 15; cdr3_nt: TGCGCCAGCAGTGAGGCGGGGCCGGACACCGGGGAGCTGTTTTTT; cdr3_aa: CASSEAGPDTGELFF
j_call: TRBJ1-1; v_call: TRBV29-1; d_call: NA; clone_size: NA; cdr3_length: 12; cdr3_nt: TGCAGCGTTGTGAGGGGGAACACTGAAGCTTTCTTT; cdr3_aa: CSVVRGNTEAFF
j_call: TRBJ2-4; v_call: TRBV6-5; d_call: NA; clone_size: NA; cdr3_length: 15; cdr3_nt: TGTGCCAGCAGTTACTCGTATCAAATCCAAAACATTCAGTACTTC; cdr3_aa: CASSYSYQIQNIQYF
j_call: TRBJ2-7; v_call: TRBV5-1; d_call: NA; clone_size: NA; cdr3_length: 12; cdr3_nt: TGCGCCAGCAGCTCCCCTCGGTACGAGCAGTACTTC; cdr3_aa: CASSSPRYEQYF
j_call: TRBJ2-2; v_call: TRBV28; d_call: NA; clone_size: few; cdr3_length: 16; cdr3_nt: TGTGCCAGCAGTGTCTTAGGGATTTCGAACACCGGGGAGCTGTTTTTT; cdr3_aa: CASSVLGISNTGELFF
j_call: TRBJ2-7; v_call: TRBV5-1; d_call: NA; clone_size: NA; cdr3_length: 15; cdr3_nt: TGCGCCAGCAGCTTGGGGGACGCCCAAGGGTACGAGCAGTACTTC; cdr3_aa: CASSLGDAQGYEQYF
j_call: TRBJ2-5; v_call: TRBV4-1; d_call: TRBD1; clone_size: NA; cdr3_length: 15; cdr3_nt: TGCGCCAGCAGCCAATCCGGGACAGTCGAGCAGACCCAGTACTTC; cdr3_aa: CASSQSGTVEQTQYF
j_call: TRBJ2-1; v_call: TRBV29-1; d_call: TRBD2; clone_size: NA; cdr3_length: 17; cdr3_nt: TGCAGCGTTGAAGCTAGCGGGGGGTCTAGCTCCTACAATGAGCAGTTCTTC; cdr3_aa: CSVEASGGSSSYNEQFF
j_call: TRBJ2-5; v_call: TRBV27; d_call: TRBD1; clone_size: NA; cdr3_length: 16; cdr3_nt: TGTGCCAGCAGCATCGCCGGGACAGGGTCAAGAGAGACCCAGTACTTC; cdr3_aa: CASSIAGTGSRETQYF
j_call: TRBJ1-5; v_call: TRBV29-1; d_call: NA; clone_size: NA; cdr3_length: 15; cdr3_nt: TGCAGCGTTCGTTCCGACGCGAATAGCAATCAGCCCCAGCATTTT; cdr3_aa: CSVRSDANSNQPQHF
j_call: TRBJ1-5; v_call: TRBV30; d_call: NA; clone_size: NA; cdr3_length: 12; cdr3_nt: TGTGCCTGGAGTGATACTCATCAGCCCCAGCATTTT; cdr3_aa: CAWSDTHQPQHF
j_call: TRBJ1-4; v_call: TRBV30; d_call: NA; clone_size: NA; cdr3_length: 13; cdr3_nt: TGTGCCTGGAGTCTCAGGGAGGGCGAAAAACTGTTTTTT; cdr3_aa: CAWSLREGEKLFF
j_call: TRBJ2-2; v_call: TRBV25-1; d_call: TRBD1; clone_size: NA; cdr3_length: 15; cdr3_nt: TGTGCCAGCAGTGGGGGACAGGGGTGGACCGGGGAGCTGTTTTTT; cdr3_aa: CASSGGQGWTGELFF
j_call: TRBJ2-1; v_call: TRBV9; d_call: TRBD1; clone_size: NA; cdr3_length: 13; cdr3_nt: TGTGCCAGCAGCGTAACAGGGGGCACTGAGCAGTTCTTC; cdr3_aa: CASSVTGGTEQFF
j_call: TRBJ2-1; v_call: TRBV29-1; d_call: NA; clone_size: NA; cdr3_length: 14; cdr3_nt: TGCAGCGTGGATCAAGGTCCGGGGAACGACGAGCAGTTCTTC; cdr3_aa: CSVDQGPGNDEQFF
j_call: TRBJ2-6; v_call: TRBV9; d_call: NA; clone_size: few; cdr3_length: 17; cdr3_nt: TGTGCCAGCAGCGTTCCCGCAGCGGGCTCTGGGGCCAACGTCCTGACTTTC; cdr3_aa: CASSVPAAGSGANVLTF
j_call: TRBJ2-2; v_call: TRBV19; d_call: NA; clone_size: NA; cdr3_length: 15; cdr3_nt: TGTGCCAGTAGTCCTCGAACTACCGACACCGGGGAGCTGTTTTTT; cdr3_aa: CASSPRTTDTGELFF
j_call: TRBJ1-2; v_call: TRBV6-6; d_call: NA; clone_size: NA; cdr3_length: 14; cdr3_nt: TGTGCCTCGTCACTGGGGGACACCTACTATGGCTACACCTTC; cdr3_aa: CASSLGDTYYGYTF
j_call: TRBJ2-2; v_call: TRBV25-1; d_call: TRBD1; clone_size: NA; cdr3_length: 16; cdr3_nt: TGTGCCAGCAGCATCCGCGCAGGGACAGGGACCGGGGAGCTGTTTTTT; cdr3_aa: CASSIRAGTGTGELFF
j_call: TRBJ2-2; v_call: TRBV2; d_call: NA; clone_size: few; cdr3_length: 16; cdr3_nt: TGTGCCAGCAGTGAGGCCGGAGTAGTCAACACCGGGGAGCTGTTTTTT; cdr3_aa: CASSEAGVVNTGELFF
j_call: TRBJ2-7; v_call: TRBV10-3; d_call: TRBD2; clone_size: NA; cdr3_length: 15; cdr3_nt: TGTGCCATCACTAACCGGGAGGTGAGGGTGGGCGAGCAGTACTTC; cdr3_aa: CAITNREVRVGEQYF
j_call: TRBJ2-5; v_call: TRBV4-2; d_call: TRBD2; clone_size: NA; cdr3_length: 16; cdr3_nt: TGTGCCAGCAGCCATGGACTAGCGGGGGGACAAGAGACCCAGTACTTC; cdr3_aa: CASSHGLAGGQETQYF
j_call: TRBJ1-5; v_call: TRBV30; d_call: TRBD1; clone_size: NA; cdr3_length: 13; cdr3_nt: TGTGCCTGGACAACAGGGGAGGGTCAGCCCCAGCATTTT; cdr3_aa: CAWTTGEGQPQHF
j_call: TRBJ2-6; v_call: TRBV5-1; d_call: NA; clone_size: NA; cdr3_length: 15; cdr3_nt: TGCGCCAGCAGCCCCTTAAGGCCTGGGGCCAACGTCCTGACTTTC; cdr3_aa: CASSPLRPGANVLTF
j_call: TRBJ1-6; v_call: TRBV30; d_call: NA; clone_size: NA; cdr3_length: 13; cdr3_nt: TGTGCCTGGAGCCCCGTGGGGAATTCACCCCTCCACTTT; cdr3_aa: CAWSPVGNSPLHF
j_call: TRBJ2-2; v_call: TRBV2; d_call: TRBD2; clone_size: NA; cdr3_length: 16; cdr3_nt: TGTGCCAGCGCCAGCGGGGGGGCGGAGAGCACCGGGGAGCTGTTTTTT; cdr3_aa: CASASGGAESTGELFF
j_call: TRBJ1-5; v_call: TRBV2; d_call: NA; clone_size: NA; cdr3_length: 13; cdr3_nt: TGTGCCAGCAGTGACAGCCCCAATCAGCCCCAGCATTTT; cdr3_aa: CASSDSPNQPQHF
j_call: TRBJ1-1; v_call: TRBV5-1; d_call: NA; clone_size: NA; cdr3_length: 13; cdr3_nt: TGCGCCAGCAGCTTCAGCCCCGAGACTGAAGCTTTCTTT; cdr3_aa: CASSFSPETEAFF
j_call: TRBJ2-4; v_call: TRBV6-5; d_call: NA; clone_size: NA; cdr3_length: 15; cdr3_nt: TGTGCCAGCAGTCGGGCCCAAGGGGCCAAAAACATTCAGTACTTC; cdr3_aa: CASSRAQGAKNIQYF
j_call: TRBJ1-2; v_call: TRBV6-6; d_call: TRBD1; clone_size: NA; cdr3_length: 12; cdr3_nt: TGTGCCACCAATCAGGGGGCTTATGGCTACACCTTC; cdr3_aa: CATNQGAYGYTF
j_call: TRBJ2-5; v_call: TRBV5-4; d_call: NA; clone_size: NA; cdr3_length: 11; cdr3_nt: TGTGCCAGCACCGGAGGAGAGACCCAGTACTTC; cdr3_aa: CASTGGETQYF
j_call: TRBJ2-5; v_call: TRBV7-2; d_call: TRBD1; clone_size: NA; cdr3_length: 14; cdr3_nt: TGTGCCAGCAGCCGGACAGGGTTTGAGGAGACCCAGTACTTC; cdr3_aa: CASSRTGFEETQYF